This T cell receptor (beta chain) was sequenced during a study of neoadjuvant nivolumab and ipilimumab in lung cancer. Study conclusions and caveats: Compared with tumor-adjacent uninvolved lung, resected tumors showed greater richness and clonality. Only two of four nivolumab-treated tumors gained richness and clonality by surgery.

A word on this clone: Its antigen is unidentified.

Sequenced by immunoSEQ multiplex PCR; TCRdb stores in-frame clones only, minus some. This sample yields 24,000 or so clones, of which 75% to 90% are seen a single time; around 6.1% belongs to the top ten. From germline, CDR1 is SGDLS and CDR2 YYNGEE. V trimming: 3 bases; J trimming: 7 bases; junction bases outside the gene matches: 10. This CDR3 has 14 amino acids. The J gene is TRBJ2-7, the V gene TRBV9; 7 bases are shared with TRBD1. The sample was peripheral blood, taken before neoadjuvant nivolumab, alone or with ipilimumab. This receptor was identified in an adult with non-small cell lung cancer. The CDR3 DNA is TGTGCCAGCAGCGGGACAGGCCCTCTGCGGGAGCAGTACTTC. Its protein product is CASSGTGPLREQYF. The whole variable domain, filled in from reference TRBV9 and TRBJ2-7, reads DSGVTQTPKHLITATGQRVTLRCSPRSGDLSVYWYQQSLDQGLQFLIQYYNGEERAKGNILERFSAQQFPDLHSELNLSSLELGDSALYFCASSGTGPLREQYFGPGTRLTVT.